This T cell receptor (beta chain) appears in the sequencing data of a study of T-cell reconstitution after alpha-beta-depleted transplantation in children. Preparation of the TCRbeta library involved a method that used unique molecular identifiers. One entry per CDR3 protein results from TCRdb running MiXCR on the PCR reads. Of about 640,000 distinct CDR3 sequences in the sample, 13% are singletons; the top ten hold over 2%. Study-wide findings and caveats: One year after transplant, T-cell counts and diversity came mostly from newly produced T cells. From surviving recipient T cells and thymic progenitors came the high day-60 TCRbeta diversity observed in some patients. Where alpha-beta T cells came from about two months after transplant was reportedly several hundred expanded graft clones.

V was shortened by 0 bases and J by 3 bases, with 9 bases between the two germline ends. The germline gives CDR1 SGHAT, CDR2 FQDESV (reference sequence). The CDR3 consists of 14 residues. Note on this clonotype: Antigen: not known.

The clonotype originates from a male patient younger than 18 who had a stem cell transplant for acute myeloid leukemia, so the T cells may come from the graft donor. The starting material was PBMCs, mostly from graft donor cells, obtained 360 days after TCRalphabeta/CD19-depleted stem cell transplant. V and J are TRBV11-1 and TRBJ2-7, with TRBD1 as a possible D gene (5 bases). The CDR3 sequence is CASSLAPQVYEQYF. The CDR3 DNA sequence: TGTGCCAGCAGCTTAGCGCCACAGGTCTACGAGCAGTACTTC.